This TCR beta chain stems from a study of T-cell memory formation after mild COVID-19 (dated by TCRdb to about 2021). About the full investigation: Most TCR sequence clusters were specific to one of the two donors. Longitudinal TCRalpha and TCRbeta repertoire sequencing tracked T-cell clones expanding and contracting after mild COVID-19 in a couple of donors. The cohort was made up of two young adult volunteers, one female and one male, who were previously healthy.

The paper as a whole reports these results and caveats: Whether the second-wave clones peaking on day 37 were SARS-CoV-2 specific was not confirmed. Clones contracting from day 15 to 85 had balanced CD4/CD8 phenotypes, while a second wave expanding from day 15 to 37 was biased towards CD4+. Contracting CD4+ clones were located mainly in the CM and EM memory subsets, whereas CD8+ clones were found to be enriched in EMRA. Some responding clones were found in pre-infection memory, which suggests that pre-existing cross-reactive memory T cells took part in the SARS-CoV-2 response. Only two mild cases were covered by the study, and larger cohorts that include severe cases with pre-infection samples were considered necessary.

For sequencing, an Illumina NovaSeq 6000 was employed. TCRalpha and TCRbeta cDNA libraries were built by 5'RACE with constant-segment primers, adding sample barcodes and unique molecular identifiers. Trizol reagent was used to extract RNA from every sample. Library amplification was performed in two PCR steps, and a second sample barcode and Illumina TruSeq adapters were introduced in the second step. The libraries were sequenced on an Illumina NovaSeq using 2 x 150 bp paired-end reads. The published analysis was carried out like this. The reads were demultiplexed and collapsed into UMI-guided consensus sequences using migec v1.2.7. Using mixcr v2.1.11, the UMI consensuses were aligned to TRA and TRB V and J templates and assembled into clonotypes. Expanded or contracted clonotypes were those called significant by both edgeR and NoisET, with noise models trained on biological replicates. For edgeR calls, a false discovery rate-adjusted p below 0.01 and a log2 fold-change threshold of 1 were applied. PCA with hierarchical clustering of max-normalized trajectories of the 1000 most abundant clonotypes was used as exploratory dynamics analysis. Separately sequenced CD4+ and CD8+ repertoires were used to assign a CD4 or CD8 phenotype to each responding clone. The public sequencing data were trimmed at Q25 with fastp and processed into clonotypes with MiXCR by TCRdb, which kept only in-frame beta chains. Each CDR3 protein appears once, grouped with its most common genes and DNA. The V and J calls and clone size come from TCRdb's table, not from the authors' own analysis. The table for this sample lists 150,000 to 200,000 distinct CDR3 sequences; 10% to 15% of them were counted only once. The ten largest clones add up to approximately 3.5% of the sample.

This clonotype was counted between two and nine times. Its recognized antigen is unknown. Base quality data are lacking; no much larger clone is found one base away. Counted from cysteine to phenylalanine, this CDR3 has 15 amino acids. Just CDR3 DNA is preserved here, 45 bases in frame from base 1. The germline V gene (reference sequence) provides CDR1 SEHNR and CDR2 FQNEAQ. V loses 8 bases of germline sequence and J loses 5 bases, and the interval between the two ends is 21 bases. Ficoll-Paque density gradient centrifugation was used to isolate PBMCs. The chain uses TRBV7-9 and TRBJ1-2, with the D gene call left open. The receptor comes from a man between 18 and 35 years old who had mild COVID-19 (a few samples of this study predate the infection). The sample titles of this study are shuffled in the database, so cell type and time point are left out; the donor was told from shared clones. Sequenced sample: PBMCs or a T cell subset sorted from them (not recorded which). The CDR3 loop reads CASEALPRGPYGYTF. At the DNA level, the sequence is TGTGCCAGCGAAGCACTCCCAAGAGGACCTTATGGCTACACCTTC.